These 17 T cell receptor beta chains were all obtained from the same sample, sequenced in a study of control samples from healthy donors and cancer patients. This table comes from immunoSEQ multiplex PCR, and its TCRdb copy is limited to in-frame clones, with some not included. The profile shows 130,000 to 150,000 clones, 90% to 95% of them singletons. The specimen sequenced was PBMCs. The source is a man aged 55-75 years with colorectal cancer.

To note about this clone: Germline is not matched at one junction end, which may reflect a read error. The DNA of the CDR3 is TGTGCCAGTAGTTTAGACAGGAGCGGCTACACCTTC. Translated: CASSLDRSGYTF. The rearrangement uses TRBV19 and TRBJ1-2, with D perhaps TRBD1 (6 bases). CDR3 length equals 12 residues. Germline V CDR1 and CDR2: LNHDA, SQIVND (reference sequence).

The chain combines TRBV10-3 with TRBJ1-2; D not resolved. The CDR3 is 14 residues long. Germline V lookup: CDR1 ENHRY, CDR2 SYGVKD. V dropped 9 bases and J dropped 3 bases, with 17 bases sitting between them. The CDR3: CAIRDGGLDYGYTF. For the CDR3, the DNA is TGTGCCATAAGGGATGGAGGGCTCGACTATGGCTACACCTTC.

The genes are TRBV6-5 and TRBJ1-2; TRBD1 matches at 8 bases. CDR1 and CDR2 (germline): MNHEY, SVGAGI. Trimming cost V 5 bases and J 3 bases; bases outside gene matches: 8. CDR3 size: 15 residues. Here the CDR3 reads CASSIRAGGDYGYTF. The DNA for the CDR3 is TGTGCCAGCAGTATTAGGGCAGGGGGCGACTATGGCTACACCTTC.

The chain carries TRBV7-9 and TRBJ1-4; 7 nucleotides align to TRBD1. Germline V lookup: CDR1 SEHNR, CDR2 FQNEAQ (reference sequence). The CDR3 has 15 amino acids. Trimming took 1 base from V and 2 from J; bases not matched to a gene: 1. The CDR3 DNA follows: TGTGCCAGCAGCTTAGGAGGGGGCACTAATGAAAAACTGTTTTTT. Its translation: CASSLGGGTNEKLFF.

V gene TRBV3-1 (or the pseudogene TRBV3-2) combines with J gene TRBJ1-4, with D unresolved. The germline V gene encodes CDR1 LGHDT and CDR2 YNNKEL (reference sequence). The CDR3 contains 16 residues. The V end was cut by 1 base, the J end by 1 base, with 10 bases between. CDR3 in DNA: TGTGCCAGCAGCCAAGTCTGGGTGGGAACTAATGAAAAACTGTTTTTT. Residues: CASSQVWVGTNEKLFF.

The gene calls are TRBV18 and TRBJ2-3, with TRBD2 identical over 13 bases. Germline V gene data show CDR1 as KGHSH and CDR2 as LQKENI. The CDR3 is 16 residues long. Germline trimming cut 6 bases from V and 1 base from J; bases unmatched to any gene: 4. CDR3 sequence reads: CASSRTSGGGTDTQYF. The DNA for the CDR3 is TGTGCCAGCTCCCGTACTAGCGGGGGGGGCACAGATACGCAGTATTTT.

This clone was found once. The chain links TRBV24-1 to TRBJ2-5, with 13 positions matching TRBD2. CDR3 size: 17 residues. The trim removed 4 bases at V and 5 bases at J, leaving 9 bases unmatched. Germline V gene sequence: CDR1 KGHDR, CDR2 SFDVKD. DNA for the CDR3: TGTGCCACCAGTGAGCTTGGACTAGCGGGGGTAGGGGAGACCCAGTACTTC. Its protein is CATSELGLAGVGETQYF.

This clone was counted once. This sequence joins TRBV18 and TRBJ2-3; the match to TRBD2 covers 9 bases. The trim removed 3 bases at V and 5 bases at J, leaving 3 bases unmatched. The CDR3 spans 14 residues. CDR1 KGHSH and CDR2 LQKENI come from the germline V gene. CDR3 sequence (DNA): TGTGCCAGCTCACCGAGAGCGGGGGGAGATACGCAGTATTTT. It specifies CASSPRAGGDTQYF.

The DNA of the CDR3 is TGTGCCAGCAGTTTATCCCCAGCGGGGACCACAGATACGCAGTATTTT. Protein: CASSLSPAGTTDTQYF. The chain uses TRBV27 and TRBJ2-3; TRBD2 matches at 7 bases. Trimming cost V 0 bases and J 2 bases; bases outside gene matches: 5. There are 16 residues in the CDR3. Germline loops: CDR1 MNHEY, CDR2 SMNVEV (reference sequence).

The chain uses TRBV6-2 or TRBV6-3 and TRBJ2-2; TRBD1 might be the D (6 bases). CDR1 MNHEY and CDR2 SVGEGT come from the germline V gene. V was clipped by 0 bases and J by 6 bases, with 11 bases between them. The CDR3 is 15 residues long. The CDR3 DNA is TGTGCCAGCAGTTACTCGAGTAGGGGGTCCGGGGAGCTGTTTTTT. It specifies CASSYSSRGSGELFF.

The rearrangement uses TRBV27 and TRBJ2-1; 9 bases fit TRBD2. CDR1 MNHEY and CDR2 SMNVEV come from the germline V gene (reference sequence). V trimming: 7 bases; J trimming: 12 bases; junction bases outside the gene matches: 13. The CDR3 loop spans 14 amino acids. CDR3 nucleotides: TGTGCCAGCACTCAGGGGACTAGCCCCAATAGGCAGTTCTTC. Its translation: CASTQGTSPNRQFF.

V is TRBV30 and J is TRBJ1-4; D ambiguous. The ends were cut back, 4 bases at V and 7 bases at J, with 7 bases in the middle. The V gene's germline CDR1 is GTSNPN and CDR2 SVGIG (reference sequence). The CDR3 is made up of 11 amino acids. The CDR3 protein is CAWKRSEKLFF. CDR3 DNA sequence: TGTGCCTGGAAGCGGTCTGAAAAACTGTTTTTT.

This sequence joins TRBV29-1 and TRBJ2-5; 10 positions agree with TRBD2. The V gene end was trimmed by 5 bases and the J gene end by 6 bases; junction bases not matched to a gene: 12. The CDR3 consists of 15 residues. In germline, CDR1 is SQVTM, CDR2 ANQGSEA. CDR3 in DNA: TGCAGCGTTTCTGAAGCGGGGGGGCTTTTGAAGACCCAGTACTTC. It encodes CSVSEAGGLLKTQYF.

J is TRBJ1-1 and V is TRBV18; maybe TRBD1 (5 bases). The CDR3 sequence is 12 residues long. CDR1 is KGHSH, CDR2 LQKENI, per germline. Trimming shortened V by 4 bases and J by 4 bases, and 7 bases separated the two germline ends. The CDR3 is CASSRDVTEAFF. CDR3 sequence (DNA): TGTGCCAGCTCACGGGACGTCACTGAAGCTTTCTTT.

V usage is TRBV27 and J usage is TRBJ1-1; no definite D call. Germline CDR1 MNHEY, CDR2 SMNVEV (reference sequence). CDR3 length equals 14 residues. The ends were cut back, 3 bases at V and 1 base at J, with 9 bases in the middle. As DNA, the CDR3 is TGTGCCAGCAGTTTTGCGACCCCGAACACTGAAGCTTTCTTT. It translates to CASSFATPNTEAFF.

With respect to this clone: A read error may account for a junction end that differs from germline. This specimen includes other DNA sequences encoding the same CDR3. The rearrangement uses TRBV19 and TRBJ1-1; D is unresolved. Looked up from germline, CDR1 is LNHDA and CDR2 is SQIVND (reference sequence). This CDR3 contains 11 residues. CDR3 sequence reads: CASNKNTEAFF. The CDR3 DNA is TGCGCCAGTAACAAGAACACTGAAGCTTTCTTT. The variable domain in full, with the rest retrieved from reference TRBV19 and TRBJ1-1, is DGGITQSPKYLFRKEGQNVTLSCEQNLNHDAMYWYRQDPGQGLRLIYYSQIVNDFQKGDIAEGYSVSREKKESFPLTVTSAQKNPTAFYLCASNKNTEAFFGQGTRLTVV.

The J gene is TRBJ2-3, the V gene TRBV20-1; 8 bases are shared with TRBD2. Germline lookup yields CDR1 DFQATT and CDR2 SNEGSKA (reference sequence). This CDR3 is 15 amino acids long. The V gene end was trimmed by 3 bases and the J gene end by 4 bases; junction bases not matched to a gene: 9. In DNA, the CDR3 is TGCAGTGCTAGTTTTCCGGGACTAGGCCCAGATACGCAGTATTTT. As protein: CSASFPGLGPDTQYF.